One and the same sample provided the 30 T cell receptor beta chains below, sequenced in a study of shared clonotypes between healthy human individuals. Measured with immunoSEQ multiplex PCR; TCRdb has only the in-frame clones, and not every one. The sample has some 790,000 clones; over 55% are singletons. Specimen: memory CD4+ T cells sorted from blood. Subset noted: CD45RA-negative fraction. Receptor source: a woman younger than 45 in good health.

The CDR3 nucleotides are TGTGCCAGCAGTTTACCCGCCTTCTGGGAAAACACCATATATTTT. Protein: CASSLPAFWENTIYF. This sequence joins TRBV28 and TRBJ1-3; D gene uncertain. Germline-derived CDR1 and CDR2 are MDHEN and SYDVKM. This CDR3 is built from 15 residues. The V end lost 2 bases, the J end lost 6 bases, and 14 bases lay between the germline ends.

J is TRBJ2-6 and V is TRBV6-5; no firm D call. Germline V gives CDR1 MNHEY, CDR2 SVGAGI. V lost 0 bases, J lost 2 bases, and 8 bases lay in between. The CDR3 spans 16 residues. In nucleotides, the CDR3 is TGTGCCAGCAGTTACTCGAACACGGCTGGGGCCAACGTCCTGACTTTC. Its protein is CASSYSNTAGANVLTF.

This clone was detected a few times. J is TRBJ2-3 and V is TRBV19; D gene unclear. V was trimmed by 6 bases and J by 0 bases, leaving 13 bases between them. This CDR3 spans 15 amino acids. Per the germline V gene, CDR1 is LNHDA and CDR2 is SQIVND (reference sequence). The DNA of the CDR3 is TGTGCCAGTAGCCTCGGGTTCGCTAGCACAGATACGCAGTATTTT. Protein sequence: CASSLGFASTDTQYF. The full variable domain, rest sourced from reference TRBV19 and TRBJ2-3, is DGGITQSPKYLFRKEGQNVTLSCEQNLNHDAMYWYRQDPGQGLRLIYYSQIVNDFQKGDIAEGYSVSREKKESFPLTVTSAQKNPTAFYLCASSLGFASTDTQYFGPGTRLTVL.

The J gene is TRBJ2-7, the V gene TRBV5-1, with 7 bases that match TRBD2. This CDR3 is 15 amino acids long. V trimming: 0 bases; J trimming: 7 bases; junction bases outside the gene matches: 10. The V gene's germline CDR1 is SGHRS and CDR2 YFSETQ. CDR3 sequence (DNA): TGCGCCAGCAGCTTGGAATATGGCGGAGCGGGAGAGCAGTACTTC. Protein: CASSLEYGGAGEQYF.

The rearrangement links TRBV6-4 to TRBJ2-3, with D perhaps matching TRBD1 or TRBD2 (5 bases each). V was clipped by 2 bases and J by 2 bases, with 8 bases between them. Germline V gene data show CDR1 as MRHNA and CDR2 as SNTAGT. The CDR3 is 14 amino acids. CDR3 loop: CASSDGTNTDTQYF. The DNA for the CDR3 is TGTGCCAGCAGTGACGGGACCAACACAGATACGCAGTATTTT.

The chain uses TRBV6-1 and TRBJ2-3, with D unresolved. Germline CDR1 is MNHNS and CDR2 is SASEGT. This CDR3 contains 11 residues. V was clipped by 7 bases and J by 4 bases, with 6 bases between them. CDR3 region: CASKLSDTQYF. The CDR3, as DNA: TGTGCCAGCAAGTTGTCAGATACGCAGTATTTT.

The CDR3 DNA reads TGCGCCAGCAGCCACGGAGGGGAGCAGTACTTC. Amino acids: CASSHGGEQYF. J is TRBJ2-7 and V is TRBV4-1, with D possibly TRBD2 on 6 matching bases. The length of the CDR3 is 11 residues. Per germline, CDR1 MGHRA and CDR2 YSYEKL. V was clipped by 3 bases and J by 7 bases, with 7 bases between them.

This clone was counted at least ten times. Other DNA sequences in the same sample also yield this CDR3. The chain carries TRBV5-4 and TRBJ2-5; D assignment may be TRBD1 or TRBD2 (5 bases each). Deletions cut 0 bases from V and 5 bases from J, with 8 bases between. CDR1 and CDR2 (germline): SGHNT, YYREEE (reference sequence). CDR3 length: 13 residues. CDR3 region: CASSLGGGETQYF. CDR3 sequence (DNA): TGTGCCAGCAGCTTGGGGGGCGGGGAGACCCAGTACTTC.

V and J are TRBV19 and TRBJ2-1, with D possibly being TRBD2 (6 bases). The CDR3 has 14 amino acids. V lost 6 bases and J lost 2, with 11 bases in between. CDR1 and CDR2 from the germline V gene are LNHDA and SQIVND (reference sequence). The CDR3 coding sequence is TGTGCCAGTAGCACCGAGCGGGCCTACAATGAGCAGTTCTTC. Its translation is CASSTERAYNEQFF.

The chain couples TRBV5-1 to TRBJ2-2; D is undetermined. Germline CDR1 and CDR2: SGHRS and YFSETQ. The V gene lost 0 bases and the J gene lost 6 bases, with 12 bases spanning the gap. The CDR3 is made up of 15 amino acids. CDR3: CASSLDRPSAGELFF. DNA of the CDR3: TGCGCCAGCAGCTTGGATAGGCCCTCTGCCGGGGAGCTGTTTTTT.

This clone was seen a few times. The rearrangement links TRBV2 to TRBJ2-3; D remains ambiguous. Germline lookup yields CDR1 SNHLY and CDR2 FYNNEI. V was shortened by 2 bases and J by 9 bases, with 12 bases between the two germline ends. CDR3 length: 13 amino acids. As DNA, the CDR3 is TGTGCCAGCAGTGAAAGTCCAACCGCGACGCAGTATTTT. This sequence encodes CASSESPTATQYF.

V is TRBV7-9 and J is TRBJ2-5, with 9 bases aligning to TRBD2. The CDR3 covers 17 residues. CDR1 is SEHNR and CDR2 is FQNEAQ in the germline V gene (reference sequence). Trimming removed 3 bases from V and 4 bases from J; junction bases left unmatched: 12. CDR3 loop: CASSFRGAGGTRETQYF. For the CDR3, the DNA is TGTGCCAGCAGCTTCAGGGGAGCGGGAGGAACTCGAGAGACCCAGTACTTC. The variable domain in full, completed from reference TRBV7-9 and TRBJ2-5, reads DTGVSQNPRHKITKRGQNVTFRCDPISEHNRLYWYRQTLGQGPEFLTYFQNEAQLEKSRLLSDRFSAERPKGSFSTLEIQRTEQGDSAMYLCASSFRGAGGTRETQYFGPGTRLLVL.

The rearrangement links TRBV7-2 to TRBJ2-7, with TRBD2 identical over 7 bases. Germline V gene lookup returns CDR1 SGHTA and CDR2 FQGNSA. Trimming at V came to 8 bases and at J to 3 bases, leaving 10 bases not matched to a gene. The CDR3 covers 14 residues. Here the CDR3 DNA reads TGTGCCAGCTGGAGCGGGAATAGATTCTACGAGCAGTACTTC. This translates into CASWSGNRFYEQYF.

Only one count was recorded for this clone. A much larger clone lies a single base off, so this may be a read error. The chain combines TRBV7-2 with TRBJ2-7; 11 bases match TRBD2. V lost 5 bases and J lost 5; bases outside the gene matches: 11. Germline assignment: CDR1 SGHTA and CDR2 FQGNSA. There are 16 residues in the CDR3. This chain's CDR3 is CASSQGLAARADEQYF. The DNA of the CDR3 is TGTGCCAGCAGCCAGGGACTAGCGGCAAGGGCCGACGAGCAGTACTTC.

About this clone: Other DNA sequences within the sample encode an identical CDR3. J is TRBJ1-1 and V is TRBV7-2, with TRBD1 matching 7 bases. This CDR3 region has 13 residues. Germline-derived CDR1 and CDR2 are SGHTA and FQGNSA. With V trimmed by 6 bases and J by 5 bases, 6 bases remained unmatched. Here the CDR3 reads CASSLQGRTEAFF. CDR3 DNA: TGTGCCAGCAGTCTACAGGGGCGAACTGAAGCTTTCTTT.

The rearrangement joins TRBV28 to TRBJ2-2; 10 positions agree with TRBD1. V shed 7 bases and J 14 bases; nucleotides not matched to a gene: 19. The CDR3 extends over 16 amino acids. Germline V gene sequence: CDR1 MDHEN, CDR2 SYDVKM. CDR3 nucleotide sequence: TGTGCCAGCACCTTAGGCGACAGGGGGCTGAGAAAGGGACTGTTTTTT. Amino acids: CASTLGDRGLRKGLFF.

This clone came up once. V is TRBV11-2 and J is TRBJ1-1; D remains ambiguous. Trimming pared 5 bases from V and 2 bases from J, leaving 15 bases between. The CDR3 covers 15 residues. Germline lookup yields CDR1 SGHAT and CDR2 FQNNGV. This chain's CDR3 is CASSPRGAPNTEAFF. CDR3 DNA: TGTGCCAGCAGCCCCCGGGGAGCCCCTAACACTGAAGCTTTCTTT.

Regarding this clone: Distinct nucleotide sequences in the sample also encode this CDR3. V gene TRBV5-1 combines with J gene TRBJ2-1; TRBD1 matches 11 bases. Trimming at V came to 4 bases and at J to 6 bases, leaving 3 bases not matched to a gene. Germline V gene data show CDR1 as SGHRS and CDR2 as YFSETQ. The CDR3 is 14 amino acids. The CDR3 DNA reads TGCGCCAGCAGCCCAGGGACAGGGGGCAATGAGCAGTTCTTC. Its protein product is CASSPGTGGNEQFF. Full variable domain (rest looked up from reference TRBV5-1 and TRBJ2-1): KAGVTQTPRYLIKTRGQQVTLSCSPISGHRSVSWYQQTPGQGLQFLFEYFSETQRNKGNFPGRFSGRQFSNSRSEMNVSTLELGDSALYLCASSPGTGGNEQFFGPGTRLTVL.

The genes are TRBV6-4 and TRBJ2-1; D uncertain. The CDR3 is 17 residues long. The germline gives CDR1 MRHNA, CDR2 SNTAGT. Trimming removed 3 bases at V and 4 bases at J, with 19 bases between. This CDR3 is CASSENGALRNYNEQFF. CDR3 bases: TGTGCCAGCAGTGAAAATGGAGCGCTTAGAAATTACAATGAGCAGTTCTTC.

This chain uses TRBV5-5 with TRBJ2-2; TRBD1 matches at 10 bases. V lost 3 bases to trimming and J lost 6 bases; unmatched junction nucleotides: 5. CDR1 is SGHKS, CDR2 YYEKEE, per germline (reference sequence). The CDR3 loop spans 15 amino acids. CDR3 region: CASSSPDRGPGELFF. DNA for the CDR3: TGTGCCAGCAGCTCCCCCGACAGGGGGCCCGGGGAGCTGTTTTTT.

This rearrangement joins TRBV6-6 to TRBJ2-7, with 9 bases aligning to TRBD2. The germline V gene encodes CDR1 MNHNY and CDR2 SVGAGI (reference sequence). V shed 5 bases and J 1 base; nucleotides not matched to a gene: 6. The CDR3 covers 15 residues. As DNA, the CDR3 is TGTGCCAGCAGTACCGTTAGCGGGAGTTCCTACGAGCAGTACTTC. Its translation is CASSTVSGSSYEQYF.

On this clone: The identical CDR3 is also encoded by other nucleotide sequences in the sample. The rearrangement uses TRBV2 and TRBJ2-7, with D perhaps TRBD2 (5 bases). V was cut by 7 bases and J by 3 bases, with 10 bases left in between. The CDR3 is 12 amino acids. CDR1 SNHLY and CDR2 FYNNEI come from the germline V gene. The CDR3, as DNA: TGTGCCAGCACGGGGAGAAGCTACGAGCAGTACTTC. Its translation is CASTGRSYEQYF.

The chain employs TRBV7-9 and TRBJ2-6; D is unclear. The CDR3 loop spans 13 amino acids. Trimming cost V 1 base and J 3 bases, with 1 base left between them. The germline CDR1 and CDR2 sequences are SEHNR and FQNEAQ (reference sequence). The CDR3 bases are TGTGCCAGCAGCTTAGGTGGGGCCAACGTCCTGACTTTC. It translates to CASSLGGANVLTF. The complete variable domain, with remaining parts taken from reference TRBV7-9 and TRBJ2-6, reads DTGVSQNPRHKITKRGQNVTFRCDPISEHNRLYWYRQTLGQGPEFLTYFQNEAQLEKSRLLSDRFSAERPKGSFSTLEIQRTEQGDSAMYLCASSLGGANVLTFGAGSRLTVL.

A few counts support this clone. The chain couples TRBV18 to TRBJ2-2, with D maybe TRBD2 (6 bases). Germline assignment: CDR1 KGHSH and CDR2 LQKENI. This CDR3 comprises 17 residues. Trimming took 2 bases from V and 1 from J, leaving 14 bases between them. The CDR3 coding sequence is TGTGCCAGCTCACCAGATCCCTTCGGGGGGAACACCGGGGAGCTGTTTTTT. It encodes CASSPDPFGGNTGELFF.

The DNA for the CDR3 is TGTGCCAGCAGTTGGATTAGCGGGTCCCAAGAGACCCAGTACTTC. Protein product: CASSWISGSQETQYF. The gene calls are TRBV28 and TRBJ2-5, with 7 bases matching TRBD2. The ends lost 4 bases at V and 1 base at J; junction bases unmatched: 6. The CDR3 extends over 15 amino acids. From germline, CDR1 is MDHEN and CDR2 SYDVKM. Full variable domain (outside the CDR3, taken from reference TRBV28 and TRBJ2-5): DVKVTQSSRYLVKRTGEKVFLECVQDMDHENMFWYRQDPGLGLRLIYFSYDVKMKEKGDIPEGYSVSREKKERFSLILESASTNQTSMYLCASSWISGSQETQYFGPGTRLLVL.

Worth noting for this clone: Other DNA sequences of this sample code for an identical CDR3. The V call is TRBV19, the J call TRBJ1-1; D is possibly TRBD1 (6 bases). CDR1 and CDR2 (germline): LNHDA, SQIVND (reference sequence). The CDR3 spans 14 residues. V was cut by 6 bases and J by 0 bases, with 11 bases left in between. Here the CDR3 reads CASREHRVNTEAFF. The CDR3 DNA follows: TGTGCCAGTAGAGAGCACAGGGTGAACACTGAAGCTTTCTTT.

This chain joins TRBV14 and TRBJ2-7; a weak D match, TRBD2 (7 bases). V was clipped by 1 base and J by 6 bases, with 10 bases between them. The CDR3 loop spans 13 amino acids. The V gene's germline CDR1 is SGHDN and CDR2 FVKESK. The CDR3: CASSQVGGREQYF. Here the CDR3 DNA reads TGTGCCAGCAGCCAAGTGGGGGGGCGCGAGCAGTACTTC.

The chain combines TRBV5-1 with TRBJ2-7, with 14 bases that match TRBD2. This CDR3 has 14 amino acids. CDR1 and CDR2 from the germline V gene are SGHRS and YFSETQ. V lost 3 bases, J lost 8 bases, and 4 bases stayed unmatched. CDR3 DNA: TGCGCCAGCAGCTCCGGGACTAGCGGGGGCAAGCAGTACTTC. This translates into CASSSGTSGGKQYF.

The V and J genes are TRBV30 and TRBJ1-2; TRBD1 is a possible D gene (5 bases). This CDR3 spans 14 amino acids. The V end was cut by 0 bases, the J end by 8 bases, with 16 bases between. CDR1 GTSNPN and CDR2 SVGIG come from the germline V gene (reference sequence). Here the CDR3 DNA reads TGTGCCTGGAGTGTACACGGGACTATCGGCGGCTACACCTTC. Translated, it gives CAWSVHGTIGGYTF.

In DNA form, the CDR3 reads TGTGCCAGCAGCCCCCGTCCGGTGGGAGGGCAGGCAGATACGCAGTATTTT. Translation: CASSPRPVGGQADTQYF. The gene calls are TRBV7-9 and TRBJ2-3; 7 nucleotides match TRBD2. Germline V gene data show CDR1 as SEHNR and CDR2 as FQNEAQ (reference sequence). The length of the CDR3 is 17 residues. V dropped 5 bases and J dropped 4; count of bases not matched to a gene: 15.